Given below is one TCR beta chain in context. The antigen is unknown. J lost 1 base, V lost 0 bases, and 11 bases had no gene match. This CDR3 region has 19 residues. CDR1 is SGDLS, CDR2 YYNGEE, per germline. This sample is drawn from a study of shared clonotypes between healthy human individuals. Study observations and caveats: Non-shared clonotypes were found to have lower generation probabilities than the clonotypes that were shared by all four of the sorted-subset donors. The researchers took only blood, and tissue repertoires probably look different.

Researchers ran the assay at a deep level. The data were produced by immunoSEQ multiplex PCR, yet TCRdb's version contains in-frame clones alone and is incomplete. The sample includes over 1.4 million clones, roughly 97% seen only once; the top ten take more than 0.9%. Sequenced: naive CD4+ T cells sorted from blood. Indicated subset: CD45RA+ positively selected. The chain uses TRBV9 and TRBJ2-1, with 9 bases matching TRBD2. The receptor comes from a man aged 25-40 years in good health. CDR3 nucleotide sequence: TGTGCCAGCAGCGTAGAGGCTAGCGGGATTTCTTATTCCTACAATGAGCAGTTCTTC. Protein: CASSVEASGISYSYNEQFF.